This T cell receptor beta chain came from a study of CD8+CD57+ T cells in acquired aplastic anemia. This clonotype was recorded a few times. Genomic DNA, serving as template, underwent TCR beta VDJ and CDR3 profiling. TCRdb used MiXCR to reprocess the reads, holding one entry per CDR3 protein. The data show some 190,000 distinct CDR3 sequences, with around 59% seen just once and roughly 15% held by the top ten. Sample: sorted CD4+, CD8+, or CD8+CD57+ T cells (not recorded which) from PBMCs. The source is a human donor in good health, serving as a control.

CDR3 sequence reads: CASSSDRERPEAFF. In DNA, the CDR3 is TGTGCCAGCAGCTCCGACAGGGAGAGGCCTGAAGCTTTCTTT. The rearrangement uses TRBV12-3 or TRBV12-4 and TRBJ1-1, with 7 bases that match TRBD1. The J segment lost 6 bases and the V segment lost 6 bases, leaving 10 bases of the junction unmatched. This CDR3 has 14 residues.